A selection of T cell receptor beta chains follows, all from one sample in a study of T-cell memory formation after mild COVID-19. MiXCR, applied by TCRdb to the 5' RACE reads, yields one record per CDR3 protein. Among 150,000 to 200,000 distinct CDR3 sequences listed, roughly 28% were seen once. The sample was PBMCs or a T cell subset sorted from them (not recorded which). Receptors originate from an adult woman who had mild COVID-19 (a few samples of this study predate the infection). Cell type and time point are not known. Both conserved end residues are trimmed from each CDR3.

j_call	v_call	cdr3_aa
TRBJ2-1	TRBV6-6	AARTSGGDYNEQF
TRBJ2-7	TRBV15	ATSRAETLYEQY
TRBJ1-2	TRBV4-2	ASSPRQVGLNYGYT
TRBJ1-1	TRBV7-6	ASSPRQGRMNTEAF
TRBJ1-4	TRBV4-1	ASSQEYTGEKLF
TRBJ2-3	TRBV7-9	ASSSTSGRTDTQY
TRBJ2-2	TRBV4-2	ASSQVEGIGTGELF
TRBJ2-5	TRBV6-5	ASSSRTSGRAWETQY
TRBJ1-3	TRBV12-3/TRBV12-4	ASRVPGGSGNTIY
TRBJ2-3	TRBV20-1	SAHGAGGPIFTDTQY
TRBJ2-1	TRBV12-3/TRBV12-4	ASSPTGDYPEQF
TRBJ1-2	TRBV2	ASSGTPLGIYGYT
TRBJ2-5	TRBV20-1	SASSGRAQETQY
TRBJ2-3	TRBV5-6	ASSLGITDTQY
TRBJ2-1	TRBV14	ASSQWGLAGINEQF
TRBJ2-7	TRBV21-1	ASSPPDRLVPYEQY
TRBJ2-3	TRBV12-3/TRBV12-4	ASSLTFLDTQY